A single T cell receptor (beta chain) is shown here with its context. A read error may explain this, as a much larger clone is one base away. The CDR3 does not end in the conserved phenylalanine or tryptophan, so this is likely a read error. From roughly 400 ng of RNA, a library with molecular barcoded alpha/delta and beta/gamma adaptors was made. TCRdb itself ran the reads through MiXCR, one entry per CDR3 protein. This table has roughly 130,000 distinct CDR3 sequences, roughly 13% appearing once. The data derive from a study of read filtering for tumor transcriptome and immune sequencing. The CDR3 extends over 16 amino acids. Trimming pared 3 bases from V and 2 bases from J, leaving 18 bases between. CDR1 is SQVTM and CDR2 is ANQGSEA in the germline V gene.

The chain employs TRBV29-1 and TRBJ2-3; D is unresolved. The source of this sequence is a donor at least 40 years old with multiple myeloma. Sequenced input: a population of CD138-negative cells sorted from bone marrow. Here the CDR3 DNA reads TGCAGCGTTGAGGACCCAGAACGCTCCCTCACAGATACGCAGTATCTT. It encodes CSVEDPERSLTDTQYL.